This T cell receptor beta chain stems from a study of blood T cell repertoires in COVID-19. In the study overall: Some COVID-19 samples were acute and others convalescent; all came from the United States, Italy and Spain. From T cells, B-cell-depleted T cells, or PBMCs came the material, which was cDNA or gDNA.

This clone came up a few times. The V gene's germline CDR1 is ENHRY and CDR2 SYGVKD. The CDR3 runs to 11 residues. V lost 0 bases and J 8 bases, leaving 4 bases between the germline ends. Original handling: How many nucleated cells were present was estimated from reference gene primer amplification. Clones were read by immunoSEQ multiplex PCR, and TCRdb kept only the in-frame ones, dropping some. From that table come the V and J calls and clone size; the DNA was used to work out D and trimming. The sample carries approximately 92,000 clones, 65% to 85% recorded once. This TCR came from a man in his 70s with active or convalescent COVID-19. J is TRBJ1-2 and V is TRBV10-3, with no clear D. Sequenced material: peripheral blood. The CDR3 loop is CAISESRGYTF. The DNA of the CDR3 is TGTGCCATCAGTGAGTCGCGAGGCTACACCTTC.